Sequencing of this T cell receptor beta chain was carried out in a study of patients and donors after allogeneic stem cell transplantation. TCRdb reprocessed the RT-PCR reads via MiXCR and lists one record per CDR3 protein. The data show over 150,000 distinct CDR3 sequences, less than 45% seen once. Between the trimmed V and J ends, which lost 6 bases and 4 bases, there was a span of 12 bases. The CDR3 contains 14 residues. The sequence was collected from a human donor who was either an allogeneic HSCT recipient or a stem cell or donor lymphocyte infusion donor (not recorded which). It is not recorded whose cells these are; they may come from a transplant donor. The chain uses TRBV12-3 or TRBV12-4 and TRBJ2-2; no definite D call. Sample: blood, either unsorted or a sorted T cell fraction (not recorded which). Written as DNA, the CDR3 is TGTGCCAGCAGCCGACTCAGCTTCACCGGGGAGCTGTTTTTT. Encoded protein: CASSRLSFTGELFF.